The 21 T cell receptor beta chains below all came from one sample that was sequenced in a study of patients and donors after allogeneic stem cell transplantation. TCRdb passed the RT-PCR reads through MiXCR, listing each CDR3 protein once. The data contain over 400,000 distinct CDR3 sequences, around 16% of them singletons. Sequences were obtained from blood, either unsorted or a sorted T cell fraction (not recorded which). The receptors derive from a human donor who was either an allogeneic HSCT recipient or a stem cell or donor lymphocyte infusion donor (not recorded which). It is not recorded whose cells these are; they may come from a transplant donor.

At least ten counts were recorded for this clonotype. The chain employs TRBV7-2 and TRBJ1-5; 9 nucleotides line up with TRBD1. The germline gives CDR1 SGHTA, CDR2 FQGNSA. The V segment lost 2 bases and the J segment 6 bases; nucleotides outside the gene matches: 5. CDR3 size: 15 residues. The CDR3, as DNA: TGTGCCAGCAGCTTAATTCGGGACAGGGCTCAGCCCCAGCATTTT. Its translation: CASSLIRDRAQPQHF.

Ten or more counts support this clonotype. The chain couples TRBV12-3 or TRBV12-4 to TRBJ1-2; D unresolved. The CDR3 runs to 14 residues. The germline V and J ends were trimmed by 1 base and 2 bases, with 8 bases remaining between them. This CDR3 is CASSLGGSNYGYTF. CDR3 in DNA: TGTGCCAGCAGTTTAGGGGGTTCAAACTATGGCTACACCTTC.

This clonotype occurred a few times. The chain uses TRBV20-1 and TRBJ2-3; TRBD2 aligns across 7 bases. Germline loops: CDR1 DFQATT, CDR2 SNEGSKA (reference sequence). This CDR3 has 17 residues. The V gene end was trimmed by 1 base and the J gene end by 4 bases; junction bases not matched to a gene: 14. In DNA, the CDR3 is TGCAGTGCTAGAGCGGGAGGCGGGAGTGCAGTTTCAGATACGCAGTATTTT. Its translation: CSARAGGGSAVSDTQYF.

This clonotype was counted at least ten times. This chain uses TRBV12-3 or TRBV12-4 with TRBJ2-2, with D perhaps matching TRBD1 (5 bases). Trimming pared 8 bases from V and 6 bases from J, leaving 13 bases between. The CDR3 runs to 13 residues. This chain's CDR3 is CASGLDRAGELFF. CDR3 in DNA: TGTGCCAGCGGCCTCGACAGAGCCGGGGAGCTGTTTTTT.

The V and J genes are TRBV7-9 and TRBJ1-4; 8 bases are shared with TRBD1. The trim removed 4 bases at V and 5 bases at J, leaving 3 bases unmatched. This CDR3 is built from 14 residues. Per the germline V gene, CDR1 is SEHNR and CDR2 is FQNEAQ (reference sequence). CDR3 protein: CASSSDRANEKLFF. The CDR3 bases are TGTGCCAGCAGCTCGGACAGGGCGAATGAAAAACTGTTTTTT.

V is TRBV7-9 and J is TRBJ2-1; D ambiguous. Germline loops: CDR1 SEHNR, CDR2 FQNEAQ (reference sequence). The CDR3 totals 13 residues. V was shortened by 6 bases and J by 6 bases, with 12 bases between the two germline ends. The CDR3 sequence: CASSLYVVNEQFF. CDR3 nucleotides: TGTGCCAGCAGTCTTTACGTAGTCAATGAGCAGTTCTTC. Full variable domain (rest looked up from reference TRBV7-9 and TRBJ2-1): DTGVSQNPRHKITKRGQNVTFRCDPISEHNRLYWYRQTLGQGPEFLTYFQNEAQLEKSRLLSDRFSAERPKGSFSTLEIQRTEQGDSAMYLCASSLYVVNEQFFGPGTRLTVL.

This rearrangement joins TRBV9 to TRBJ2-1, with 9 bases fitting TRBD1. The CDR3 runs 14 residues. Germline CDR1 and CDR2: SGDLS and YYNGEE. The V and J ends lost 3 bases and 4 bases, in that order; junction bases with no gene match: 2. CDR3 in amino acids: CASSAGQGYNEQFF. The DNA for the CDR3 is TGTGCCAGCAGCGCGGGACAGGGTTACAATGAGCAGTTCTTC.

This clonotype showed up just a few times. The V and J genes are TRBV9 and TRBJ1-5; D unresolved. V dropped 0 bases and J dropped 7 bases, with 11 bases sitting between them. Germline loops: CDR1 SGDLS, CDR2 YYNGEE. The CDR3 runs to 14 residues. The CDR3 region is CASSVGPEEQPQHF. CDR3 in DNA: TGTGCCAGCAGCGTAGGGCCCGAGGAACAGCCCCAGCATTTT.

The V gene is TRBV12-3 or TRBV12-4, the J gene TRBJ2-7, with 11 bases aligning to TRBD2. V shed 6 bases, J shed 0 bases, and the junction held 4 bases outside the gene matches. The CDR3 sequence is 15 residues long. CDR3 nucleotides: TGTGCCAGCAGACCTACTAGCGGGAGCTCCTACGAGCAGTACTTC. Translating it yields CASRPTSGSSYEQYF.

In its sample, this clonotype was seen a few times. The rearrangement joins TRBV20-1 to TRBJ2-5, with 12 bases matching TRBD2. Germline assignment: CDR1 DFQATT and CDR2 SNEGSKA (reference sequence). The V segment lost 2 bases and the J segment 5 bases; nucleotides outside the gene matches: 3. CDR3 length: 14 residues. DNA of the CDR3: TGCAGTGCTAGAATCACTAGCGGGGGGGAGACCCAGTACTTC. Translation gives CSARITSGGETQYF.

CDR3 in amino acids: CASSPRLGPSTGELFF. The CDR3 DNA sequence: TGTGCCAGCAGTCCGCGGTTGGGGCCGAGCACCGGGGAGCTGTTTTTT. The V gene is TRBV6-1, the J gene TRBJ2-2; D may be TRBD1 (5 bases). V lost 5 bases, J lost 4 bases, and 17 bases lay in between. The germline gives CDR1 MNHNS, CDR2 SASEGT. The CDR3 has 16 amino acids.

The CDR3 is CASSISPGRGGQPQHF. The CDR3 DNA follows: TGTGCCAGTAGTATTAGTCCCGGCAGGGGAGGACAGCCCCAGCATTTT. The V and J genes are TRBV19 and TRBJ1-5, with TRBD1 as a possible D gene (6 bases). Germline CDR1 reads LNHDA; CDR2 reads SQIVND (reference sequence). Trimming cost V 3 bases and J 7 bases, with 19 bases left between them. This CDR3 contains 16 residues.

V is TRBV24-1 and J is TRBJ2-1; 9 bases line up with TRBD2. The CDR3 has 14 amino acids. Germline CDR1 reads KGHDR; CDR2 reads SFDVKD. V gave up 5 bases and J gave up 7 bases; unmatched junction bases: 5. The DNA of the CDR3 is TGTGCCACCAGTGGGGGACTAGCTATGAATGAGCAGTTCTTC. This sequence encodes CATSGGLAMNEQFF.

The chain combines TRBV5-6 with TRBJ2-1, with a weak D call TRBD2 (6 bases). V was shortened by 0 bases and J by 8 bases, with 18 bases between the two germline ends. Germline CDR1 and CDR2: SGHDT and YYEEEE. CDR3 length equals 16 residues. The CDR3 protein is CASSLGRDVTYDEQFF. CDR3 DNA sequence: TGTGCCAGCAGCTTGGGGAGGGACGTAACGTACGATGAGCAGTTCTTC.

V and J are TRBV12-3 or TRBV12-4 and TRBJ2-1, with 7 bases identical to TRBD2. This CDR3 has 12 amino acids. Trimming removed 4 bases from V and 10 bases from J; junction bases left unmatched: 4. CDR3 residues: CASSYPGLEQFF. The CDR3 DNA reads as TGTGCCAGCAGTTACCCGGGACTAGAGCAGTTCTTC.

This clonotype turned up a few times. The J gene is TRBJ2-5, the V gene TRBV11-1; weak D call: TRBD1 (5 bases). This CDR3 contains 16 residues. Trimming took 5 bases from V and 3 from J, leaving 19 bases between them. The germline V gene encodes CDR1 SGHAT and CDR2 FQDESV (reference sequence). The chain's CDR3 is CASSLPRVRVEETQYF. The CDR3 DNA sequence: TGTGCCAGCAGCCTCCCCAGGGTGCGTGTCGAAGAGACCCAGTACTTC.

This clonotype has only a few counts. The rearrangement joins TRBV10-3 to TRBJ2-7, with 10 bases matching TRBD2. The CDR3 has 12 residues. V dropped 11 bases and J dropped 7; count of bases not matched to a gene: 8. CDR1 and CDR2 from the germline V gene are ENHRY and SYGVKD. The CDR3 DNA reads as TGTGCCGTTAGCGGGGGGACGAAAGAGCAGTACTTC. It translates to CAVSGGTKEQYF.

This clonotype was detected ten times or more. This CDR3 is CASSQKRRVGGNTGELFF. CDR3 DNA: TGCGCCAGCAGCCAAAAGAGAAGAGTTGGGGGGAACACCGGGGAGCTGTTTTTT. V gene TRBV4-1 combines with J gene TRBJ2-2; D is perhaps TRBD1 or TRBD2 (5 bases each). The CDR3 spans 18 residues. With 2 bases removed from V and 1 base from J, the gap between germline ends came to 17 bases. The germline gives CDR1 MGHRA, CDR2 YSYEKL.

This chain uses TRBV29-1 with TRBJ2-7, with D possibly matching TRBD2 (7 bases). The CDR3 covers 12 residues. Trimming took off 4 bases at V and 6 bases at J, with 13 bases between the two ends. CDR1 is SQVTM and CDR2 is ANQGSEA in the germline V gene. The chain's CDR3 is CSVAGGRVEQYF. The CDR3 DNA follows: TGCAGCGTTGCGGGGGGCCGGGTCGAGCAGTACTTC.

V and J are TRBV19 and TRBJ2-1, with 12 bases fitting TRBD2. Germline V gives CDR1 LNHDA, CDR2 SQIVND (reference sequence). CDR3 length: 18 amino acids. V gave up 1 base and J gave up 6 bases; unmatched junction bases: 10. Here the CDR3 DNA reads TGTGCCAGTAGTATAGCTTCGGGGGGACTAGCGGGCCTCAATGAGCAGTTCTTC. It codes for CASSIASGGLAGLNEQFF.

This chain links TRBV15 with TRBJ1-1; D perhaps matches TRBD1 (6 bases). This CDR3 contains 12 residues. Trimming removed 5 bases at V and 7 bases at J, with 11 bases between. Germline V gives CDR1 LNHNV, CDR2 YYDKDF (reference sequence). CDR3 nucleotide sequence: TGTGCCACCAGCGTTCAGGGGAGTGAAGCTTTCTTT. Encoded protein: CATSVQGSEAFF.